The TCR beta chain under discussion was sequenced for a study of T-cell memory formation after mild COVID-19. Looking at the study overall: Clusters were largely donor specific. Whole-study results and caveats: A second wave of clones peaked on day 37, and their SARS-CoV-2 specificity went unconfirmed. Contracting clones localized mainly to CM and EM when CD4+ and mainly to EMRA when CD8+. Contracting clones from day 15 to 85 had balanced CD4/CD8; later expanders favoured CD4+.

TCRdb reprocessed the 5' RACE reads via MiXCR and lists one record per CDR3 protein. The sample lists about 340,000 distinct CDR3 sequences; under 25% were seen once. Germline CDR1 and CDR2: SGHRS and YFSETQ. Trimming took 4 bases from V and 0 from J, leaving 17 bases between them. There are 17 residues in the CDR3. For this clonotype: Antigen unknown.

Specimen: PBMCs or a T cell subset sorted from them (not recorded which). The receptor comes from an adult woman who had mild COVID-19 (a few samples of this study predate the infection). Cell type and time point are not known. V usage is TRBV5-1 and J usage is TRBJ2-1; D gene ambiguous. CDR3 in DNA: TGCGCCAGCAGCCCGGCACAAGATGGGCTCTCCTACAATGAGCAGTTCTTC. As protein: CASSPAQDGLSYNEQFF.